This T cell receptor (beta chain) was documented in a study of T cell responses to AZD1222 COVID-19 vaccine. Study-level background: Pooled samples include second doses given at about 4 or 12 weeks. Findings of the study overall: With dominance at 160-218 and 743-854, vaccine-associated CD4 TCRs spanned spike. As reported, nearly half of all spike-specific TCRs target variant regions that are unmutated. White British donors predominated, females outnumbered males, and clonal diversity was possibly underestimated.

A remark on this clone: Antigen: not known. This specimen includes other DNA sequences encoding the same CDR3.

Sequencing was performed with immunoSEQ multiplex PCR; in TCRdb, only in-frame clones are kept and a portion is missing. Of more than 100,000 clones detected, about 92% appear once; the ten largest clones hold about 5%. Germline CDR1 reads KGHSH; CDR2 reads LQKENI. The CDR3 is 13 amino acids. V was clipped by 2 bases and J by 1 base, with 5 bases between them. The sequence was obtained from an adult in good health. The source material was peripheral blood, sampled on day 0 of AZD1222 vaccination. V usage is TRBV18 and J usage is TRBJ1-2; tentative D call: TRBD1 (5 bases). The DNA of the CDR3 is TGTGCCAGCTCACCAGACAGTAACTATGGCTACACCTTC. Its protein product is CASSPDSNYGYTF.